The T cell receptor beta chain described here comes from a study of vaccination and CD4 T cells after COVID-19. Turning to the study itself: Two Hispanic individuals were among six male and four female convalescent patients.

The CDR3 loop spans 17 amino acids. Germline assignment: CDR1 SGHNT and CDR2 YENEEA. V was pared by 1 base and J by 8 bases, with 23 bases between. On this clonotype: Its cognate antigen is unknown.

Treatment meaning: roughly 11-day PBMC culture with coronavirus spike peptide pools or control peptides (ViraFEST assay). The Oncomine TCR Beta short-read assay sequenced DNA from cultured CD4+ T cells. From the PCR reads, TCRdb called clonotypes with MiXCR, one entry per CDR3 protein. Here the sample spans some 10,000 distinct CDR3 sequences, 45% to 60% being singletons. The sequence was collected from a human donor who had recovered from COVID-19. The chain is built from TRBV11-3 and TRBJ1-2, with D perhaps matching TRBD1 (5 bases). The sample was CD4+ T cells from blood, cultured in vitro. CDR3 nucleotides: TGTGCCAGCAGCTTAGCTATCCGCGACAGCGCTCACCCGGGCTACACCTTC. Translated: CASSLAIRDSAHPGYTF.